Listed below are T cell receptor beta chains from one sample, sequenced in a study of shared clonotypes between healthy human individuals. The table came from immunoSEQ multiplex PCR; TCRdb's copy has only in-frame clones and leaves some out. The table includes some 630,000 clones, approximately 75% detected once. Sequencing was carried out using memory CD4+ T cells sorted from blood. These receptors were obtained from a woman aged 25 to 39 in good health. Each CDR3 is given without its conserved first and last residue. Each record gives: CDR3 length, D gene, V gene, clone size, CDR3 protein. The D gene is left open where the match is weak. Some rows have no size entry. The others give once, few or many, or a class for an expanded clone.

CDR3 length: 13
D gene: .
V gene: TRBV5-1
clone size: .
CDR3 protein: ASSELAPRDTEAF

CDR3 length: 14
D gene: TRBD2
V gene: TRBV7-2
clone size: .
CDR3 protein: ASSLDVLAEHNEQF

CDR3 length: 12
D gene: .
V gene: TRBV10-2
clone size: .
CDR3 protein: ASSLAGPNTEAF

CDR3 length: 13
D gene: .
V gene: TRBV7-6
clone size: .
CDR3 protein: ASSLVERTTYEQY

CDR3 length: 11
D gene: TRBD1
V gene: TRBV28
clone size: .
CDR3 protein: ASRTGTGNTIY

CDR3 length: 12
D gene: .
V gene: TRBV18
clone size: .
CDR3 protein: ASSVGLAYREQY

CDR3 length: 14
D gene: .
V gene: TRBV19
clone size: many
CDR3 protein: ASSIDPSLASYEQY

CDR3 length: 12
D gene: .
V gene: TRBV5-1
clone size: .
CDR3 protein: ASSWLGRETEAF

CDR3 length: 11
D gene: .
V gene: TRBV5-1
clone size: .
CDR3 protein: ASSIQVDYGYT

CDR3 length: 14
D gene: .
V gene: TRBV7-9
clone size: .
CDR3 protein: ASTRGGTLKGEGYT

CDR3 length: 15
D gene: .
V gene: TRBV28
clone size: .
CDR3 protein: ASSSAGGAAIVGEQY

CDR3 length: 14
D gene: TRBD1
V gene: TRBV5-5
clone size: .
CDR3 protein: ASSLERDRVGQPQH

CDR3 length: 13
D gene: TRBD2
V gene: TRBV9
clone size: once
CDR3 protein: ASSVEGGRGGEQF

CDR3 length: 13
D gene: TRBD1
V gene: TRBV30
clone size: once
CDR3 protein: AWSLAGTAATEAF

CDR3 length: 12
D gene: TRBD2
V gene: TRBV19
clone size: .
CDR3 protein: ASSIMTGRGEQY

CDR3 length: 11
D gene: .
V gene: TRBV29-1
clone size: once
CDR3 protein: SVGRDYNQPQH

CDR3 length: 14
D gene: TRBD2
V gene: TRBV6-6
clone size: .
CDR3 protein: ASSSVAAGGTETQY

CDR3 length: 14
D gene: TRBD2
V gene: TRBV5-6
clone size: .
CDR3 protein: ASSLRTSGSEETQY

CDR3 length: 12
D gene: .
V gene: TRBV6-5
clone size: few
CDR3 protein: ASSSPATQNIQY

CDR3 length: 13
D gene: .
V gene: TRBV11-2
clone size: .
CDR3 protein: ASSLETGMNTEAF

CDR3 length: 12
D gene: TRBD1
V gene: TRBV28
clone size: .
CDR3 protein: ASRAGQGNYGYT

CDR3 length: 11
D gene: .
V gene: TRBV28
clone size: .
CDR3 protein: ASLAWGKETQY

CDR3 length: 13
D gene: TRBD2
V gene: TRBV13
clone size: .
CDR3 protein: ASSFWRGENYEQY